This is a list of T cell receptor beta chains from one sample in a study of brain T cells in children with intractable seizures. TCRdb's copy holds only in-frame clones and misses some; the assay was immunoSEQ multiplex PCR. The sample lists hundreds of thousands of clones; over 85% were seen once. Sequences were derived from peripheral blood, sampled more than 4 months after surgery. The receptors derive from a boy under two years old with tuberous sclerosis and intractable seizures. The conserved cysteine and the conserved F or W are not part of the CDR3 here. Fields, in order: V gene, J gene, D gene, CDR3 protein. A D gene is named only where the DNA matches it firmly.

TRBV4-2	TRBJ1-2	-	ASSQDVPGWGYT
TRBV7-9	TRBJ2-1	-	ASSPRGRAILDEQF
TRBV4-2	TRBJ1-6	-	ASSPRVIRNSPLH
TRBV18	TRBJ1-1	-	ASSPGPGANTEAF
TRBV9	TRBJ2-1	-	ASSVAASPYNEQF
TRBV24-1	TRBJ2-1	TRBD2	ATSDLAGAYNEQF
TRBV12-3/TRBV12-4	TRBJ2-1	-	ASRLVGEQF
TRBV19	TRBJ1-1	TRBD1	ASSIDAGTGSTEAF
TRBV29-1	TRBJ1-6	TRBD1	SARTGLESPLH
TRBV28	TRBJ1-2	-	ASSLRFRGDGYT
TRBV28	TRBJ1-2	-	ASSPEDRKGYGYT
TRBV14	TRBJ2-7	-	ASSLYYEQY
TRBV3-1/TRBV3-2	TRBJ1-1	-	ASSQSLINTEAF
TRBV5-1	TRBJ2-1	-	ASSSTSYSYNEQF
TRBV7-2	TRBJ2-7	-	ASSTVGGTYEQY
TRBV6-1	TRBJ2-7	TRBD1	ASSEGQGVYEQY
TRBV5-4	TRBJ2-3	-	ASSLAGGTDTQY
TRBV2	TRBJ1-5	TRBD1	ASSKTGAGNQPQH
TRBV13	TRBJ1-3	-	ASSPGVEARSGNTIY
TRBV11-2	TRBJ2-7	TRBD1	ASQGDRVSYEQY
TRBV29-1	TRBJ2-1	TRBD1	SVPDRDSYNEQF
TRBV2	TRBJ1-1	TRBD1	ASRGTGLRTEAF
TRBV9	TRBJ2-5	-	ASSVRGWETQY
TRBV10-3	TRBJ1-5	-	AISEGRWQPQH
TRBV2	TRBJ2-5	-	ASRWIGMGFLEETQY
TRBV27	TRBJ2-2	TRBD2	ASSLYPEREGGELF
TRBV12-5	TRBJ2-5	TRBD1	ASGLTGGETQY
TRBV24-1	TRBJ2-1	-	ATSDSFYNEQF
TRBV6-1	TRBJ2-1	TRBD2	ASSEPGLANEQF
TRBV6-2/TRBV6-3	TRBJ1-1	TRBD1	ASSPGGEGTEAF
TRBV13	TRBJ2-2	TRBD2	ASSRISGRAPTGELF
TRBV24-1	TRBJ1-2	-	ATSEEAGSGYT
TRBV29-1	TRBJ1-1	-	SSDPVVTEAF
TRBV9	TRBJ2-2	TRBD2	ASSVTAGVAGELF
TRBV4-1	TRBJ1-6	-	ASSPGPPGTYNSPLH
TRBV2	TRBJ1-5	-	ASSGGAVDSNQPQH
TRBV2	TRBJ2-6	-	ASRGGFFRANVLT
TRBV7-9	TRBJ1-4	TRBD1	ASSSGTGDEKLF
TRBV5-6	TRBJ1-4	TRBD1	ASSYLTGGGEKLF
TRBV14	TRBJ2-1	TRBD2	ASSQHGGSELSSYNEQF
TRBV5-1	TRBJ2-1	TRBD1	ASKTGGSDNEQF
TRBV5-1	TRBJ2-1	TRBD2	ASSLGLAGAYNEQF
TRBV4-1	TRBJ2-7	-	ASSQDGVAYEQY
TRBV7-6	TRBJ2-1	TRBD2	ASSLASGASYNEQF
TRBV4-2	TRBJ2-7	-	ASSQEKTSYEQY
TRBV24-1	TRBJ2-7	TRBD2	ATSDSGGSTYEQY
TRBV7-9	TRBJ2-5	-	ASSPPGWGYETQY
TRBV3-1/TRBV3-2	TRBJ2-7	-	ASSHSKGSLYEQY
TRBV7-8	TRBJ2-7	-	ASSLVPGGEQY
TRBV30	TRBJ1-1	TRBD1	AWRWGTAEAF
TRBV11-2	TRBJ1-2	-	ASSSRGWAYGYT
TRBV11-3	TRBJ2-7	TRBD1	ASSPRTGVQY